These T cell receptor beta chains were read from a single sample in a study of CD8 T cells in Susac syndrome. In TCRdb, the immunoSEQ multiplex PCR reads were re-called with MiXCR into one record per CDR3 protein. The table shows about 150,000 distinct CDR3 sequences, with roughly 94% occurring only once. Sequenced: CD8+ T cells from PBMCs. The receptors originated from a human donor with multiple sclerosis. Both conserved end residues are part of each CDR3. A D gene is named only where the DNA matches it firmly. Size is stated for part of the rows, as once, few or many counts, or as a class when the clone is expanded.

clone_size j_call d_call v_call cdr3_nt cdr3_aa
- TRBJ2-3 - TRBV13 TGTGCCAGCAGCTTAGGAGACCTAGATACGCAGTATTTT CASSLGDLDTQYF
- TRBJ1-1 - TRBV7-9 TGTGCCAGCAGCTTCGAGCAGGGGGAAGCTTTCTTT CASSFEQGEAFF
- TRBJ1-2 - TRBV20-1 TGCAGTGCTAGAGGGGGCGTTGGCTACACCTTC CSARGGVGYTF
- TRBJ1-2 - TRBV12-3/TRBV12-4 TGTGCCAGCAGGTCAGACTTCGCCGGCTATGGCTACACCTTC CASRSDFAGYGYTF
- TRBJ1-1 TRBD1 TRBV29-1 TGCAGCGTACAGGGGACGTCTGTTCGGGTGAACACTGAAGCTTTCTTT CSVQGTSVRVNTEAFF
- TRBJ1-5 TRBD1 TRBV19 TGTGCCAGTAGTATAGCCGGGACAGGACGAAATCAGCCCCAGCATTTT CASSIAGTGRNQPQHF
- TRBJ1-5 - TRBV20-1 TGCAGTGCTAGAGATCCGGCAGGGTATAGCAATCAGCCCCAGCATTTT CSARDPAGYSNQPQHF
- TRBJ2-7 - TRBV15 TGTGCCACCAGCAGTACCAAAGGGGCGTTGAGCTCCTACGAGCAGTACTTC CATSSTKGALSSYEQYF
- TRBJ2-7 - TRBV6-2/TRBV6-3 TGTGCCAGCAGTGAGGCCGGGACACCAACTTACGAGCAGTACTTC CASSEAGTPTYEQYF
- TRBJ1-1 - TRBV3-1 TGTGCCAGCAGCCTTACACCTCTTAATGAAGCTTTCTTT CASSLTPLNEAFF
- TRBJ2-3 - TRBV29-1 TGCAGCGTTGAAGCTGTGGAGGTTTTAGATACGCAGTATTTT CSVEAVEVLDTQYF
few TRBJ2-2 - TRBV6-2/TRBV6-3 TGTGCCAGCAGTTACGCCGGGGAGCTGTTTTTT CASSYAGELFF
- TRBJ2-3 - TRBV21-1 TGTGCCAGCAGCAAAGCGGGGGCCCCCACAGATACGCAGTATTTT CASSKAGAPTDTQYF
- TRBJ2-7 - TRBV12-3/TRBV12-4 TGTGCCAGTAGATGGCCAGGCCTACCAGGAGCCGCCCAGTACTTC CASRWPGLPGAAQYF
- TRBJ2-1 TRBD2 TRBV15 TGTGCCACCAGTCCCAGGGAGGGGAGGTACAATGAGCAGTTCTTC CATSPREGRYNEQFF
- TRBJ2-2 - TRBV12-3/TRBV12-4 TGTGCCGCGGTGGGCGCCGGGGAGCTGTTTTTT CAAVGAGELFF
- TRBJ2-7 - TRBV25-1 TGTGCCAGCAGGCCAGGCTTCGGATCCTACGAGCAGTACTTC CASRPGFGSYEQYF
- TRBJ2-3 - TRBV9 TGTGCCAGCAGCGTCGGGGTTACAGATACGCAGTATTTT CASSVGVTDTQYF
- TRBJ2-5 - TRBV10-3 TGTGCCATCAGTGAACAAATCGACAGCCCAGAGACCCAGTACTTC CAISEQIDSPETQYF
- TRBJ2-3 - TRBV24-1 TGTGCCACCAGTGATTTGGAGGACTTAGGAAGCACAGATACGCAGTATTTT CATSDLEDLGSTDTQYF
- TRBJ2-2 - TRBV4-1 TGCGCCAGCAGCCACGAATCGACAGGCCCGCGCCCGAACACCGGGGAGCTGTTTTTT CASSHESTGPRPNTGELFF
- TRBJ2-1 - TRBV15 TGTGCCACCAGGGATAGCCACAATGAGCAGTTCTTC CATRDSHNEQFF
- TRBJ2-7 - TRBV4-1 TGCGCCAGCAGCCATGACTCCAGTGAGCAGTACTTC CASSHDSSEQYF
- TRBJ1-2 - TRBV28 TGTGCCAGCAGTCTAAATCGGCTGAACGGCTACACCTTC CASSLNRLNGYTF
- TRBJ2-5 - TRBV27 TGTGCCAGCAGTTTATGGGATGGGGAGACCCAGTACTTC CASSLWDGETQYF
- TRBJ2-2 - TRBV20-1 TGCAGTGCCCGGACGGGGTTCGGGGAGCTGTTTTTT CSARTGFGELFF
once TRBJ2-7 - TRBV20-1 TGCAGTGCTAGAGGTACAGGGTTTGTCTACGAGCAGTACTTC CSARGTGFVYEQYF
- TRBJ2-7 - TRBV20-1 TGCAGTGCTAGAGATGTCTACGAGCAGTACTTC CSARDVYEQYF
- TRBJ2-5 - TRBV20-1 TGCAGTGCTAGAGATCGGGGCAGGGTGGGGGAGACCCAGTACTTC CSARDRGRVGETQYF
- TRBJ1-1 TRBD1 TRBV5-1 TGCGCCAGCAGCTTCAGGGGGCGAGGTCTGAACACTGAAGCTTTCTTT CASSFRGRGLNTEAFF
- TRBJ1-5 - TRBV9 TGTGCCAGCAGCGTAGATGGGGGCAATCAGCCCCAGCATTTT CASSVDGGNQPQHF
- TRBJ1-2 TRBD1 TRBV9 TGTGCCAGCAGCGCCGGGACAGGGGACGGCTACACCTTC CASSAGTGDGYTF
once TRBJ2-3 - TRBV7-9 TGTGCCAGCGATGGGGGGCGCCAAGATACGCAGTATTTT CASDGGRQDTQYF
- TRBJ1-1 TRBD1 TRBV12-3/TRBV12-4 TGTGCCAGCAGTTTTAACACAGGGGTAGCTGAAGCTTTCTTT CASSFNTGVAEAFF
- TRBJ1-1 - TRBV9 TGTGCCAGCACCCCATCTGACGGGAACACTGAAGCTTTCTTT CASTPSDGNTEAFF
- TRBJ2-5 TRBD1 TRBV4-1 TGCGCCAGCAGCCATGACAGGGGTGGGGAGACCCAGTACTTC CASSHDRGGETQYF
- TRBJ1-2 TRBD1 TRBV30 TGTGCCTGGATCCCGCCCCCGGGACAGAGGAACTATGGCTACACCTTC CAWIPPPGQRNYGYTF
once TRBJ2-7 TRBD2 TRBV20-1 TGCAGTGCTAGAGGACGGGAGGGAACCTACGAGCAGTACTTC CSARGREGTYEQYF
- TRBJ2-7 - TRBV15 TGTGCCACCAGCAGAGATCGGGGAAGGTCAGGACGGCAGTACTTC CATSRDRGRSGRQYF
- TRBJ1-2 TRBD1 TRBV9 TGTGCCAGCAGCCCTACAGGGGCGCAAGCTAACTATGGCTACACCTTC CASSPTGAQANYGYTF
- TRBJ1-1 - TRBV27 TGTGCCAGCAGTTATCAGGTTAGCACTGAAGCTTTCTTT CASSYQVSTEAFF
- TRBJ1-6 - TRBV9 TGTGCCAGCAGCGGGGGAGGGAGCCGTTCACCCCTCCACTTT CASSGGGSRSPLHF
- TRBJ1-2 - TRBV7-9 TGTGCCAGCAGCTCCGCCGTGGGATCTATAGGGGGCTACACCTTC CASSSAVGSIGGYTF
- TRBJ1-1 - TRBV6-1 TGTGCCAGCAGAGGGACTGACAGGCAACTGAACACTGAAGCTTTCTTT CASRGTDRQLNTEAFF
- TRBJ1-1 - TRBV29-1 TGCAGCGTTGACCTCTGGAGTACTGAAGCTTTCTTT CSVDLWSTEAFF
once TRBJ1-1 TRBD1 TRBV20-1 TGCAGTGCCAGGGGGGGGACTGAAGCTTTCTTT CSARGGTEAFF
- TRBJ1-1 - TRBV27 TGTGCCAGCAGTTTGCTCGGACGGCACACTGAAGCTTTCTTT CASSLLGRHTEAFF
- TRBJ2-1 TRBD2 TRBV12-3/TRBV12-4 TGTGCCAGCCGGCTCAGCGGGGGGGCCTTTGAGCAGTTCTTC CASRLSGGAFEQFF
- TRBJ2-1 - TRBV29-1 TGCAGCGTCGAGCCGGAGTCGTACAATGAGCAGTTCTTC CSVEPESYNEQFF
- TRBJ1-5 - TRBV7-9 TGTGCCAGCAGCGGAACAGGGCCTGGCAATCAGCCCCAGCATTTT CASSGTGPGNQPQHF
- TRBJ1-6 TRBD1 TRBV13 TGTGCCAGCAGCACAGGGACAGGAAGTAATTCACCCCTCCACTTT CASSTGTGSNSPLHF
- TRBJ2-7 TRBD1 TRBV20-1 TGCAGTGCTAGAGGTTCGACAGGGGGAAACTACGAGCAGTACTTC CSARGSTGGNYEQYF
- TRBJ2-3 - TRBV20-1 TGCAGTGCTAGAGGTGCCGAGGCTAGCACAGATACGCAGTATTTT CSARGAEASTDTQYF